The 14 T cell receptor beta chains presented below share a single source sample, sequenced in a study of post-analysis software for immune sequencing data. Notes on the study in general: When patients were compared with controls, a handful of TRBV segments were more frequent, TRBV5-6, TRBV5-1 and TRBV20-1 among them.

These receptors' targets are unknown. TCR beta cDNA libraries included unique molecular identifiers. In TCRdb, the PCR reads were re-called with MiXCR into one record per CDR3 protein. The sample holds around 400,000 distinct CDR3 sequences; approximately 37% are singletons and the top ten take 7.5% to 8.5%. Sequencing was carried out using blood. All receptors derive from a girl aged 2-9 years with multiple sclerosis.

The chain couples TRBV7-2 to TRBJ2-3, with 15 bases that match TRBD2. Germline V gene data show CDR1 as SGHTA and CDR2 as FQGNSA. The CDR3 length is 17 residues. The ends lost 4 bases at V and 6 bases at J; junction bases unmatched: 8. The CDR3 sequence: CASSSRTSGRARDTQYF. CDR3 bases: TGTGCCAGCAGCTCGCGGACTAGCGGGAGGGCCAGGGATACGCAGTATTTT.

V and J are TRBV12-3 or TRBV12-4 and TRBJ1-3; no firm D call. Trimming took off 8 bases at V and 0 bases at J, with 11 bases between the two ends. The CDR3 extends over 14 amino acids. The CDR3 sequence is CASGNGLSGNTIYF. The CDR3, as DNA: TGTGCCAGCGGAAACGGCCTCTCTGGAAACACCATATATTTT.

This sequence joins TRBV19 and TRBJ1-2, with no clear D. Germline CDR1 and CDR2: LNHDA and SQIVND (reference sequence). This CDR3 spans 15 amino acids. V was cut by 6 bases and J by 0 bases, with 14 bases left in between. The CDR3 region has the DNA TGTGCCAGTAGGATGCAGAGACTAGCTAACTATGGCTACACCTTC. Protein: CASRMQRLANYGYTF.

The chain employs TRBV18 and TRBJ2-3; D is unresolved. Trimming stripped 4 bases from V and 4 bases from J, with 12 bases between. In germline, CDR1 is KGHSH, CDR2 LQKENI. The CDR3 consists of 14 residues. The CDR3 sequence is CASSRLDLADTQYF. The CDR3 DNA sequence: TGTGCCAGCTCACGACTCGATTTGGCAGATACGCAGTATTTT.

V usage is TRBV28 and J usage is TRBJ2-1; 11 positions agree with TRBD2. The J segment lost 8 bases and the V segment lost 2 bases, leaving 5 bases of the junction unmatched. Looked up from germline, CDR1 is MDHEN and CDR2 is SYDVKM. The CDR3 length is 15 residues. CDR3 in amino acids: CASSLRLAGIDEQFF. DNA for the CDR3: TGTGCCAGCAGTTTACGACTAGCGGGGATAGATGAGCAGTTCTTC.

V is TRBV2 and J is TRBJ1-2; 8 nucleotides line up with TRBD1. There are 14 residues in the CDR3. Germline values: CDR1 SNHLY, CDR2 FYNNEI. Trimming cost V 7 bases and J 4 bases; bases outside gene matches: 8. In DNA, the CDR3 is TGTGCCAGCACCGGACAGGGAGTGGGCTATGGCTACACCTTC. As protein: CASTGQGVGYGYTF.

The chain is built from TRBV20-1 and TRBJ1-5; D perhaps matches TRBD1 (6 bases). Deletions cut 6 bases from V and 2 bases from J, with 11 bases between. Germline CDR1 and CDR2: DFQATT and SNEGSKA (reference sequence). This CDR3 comprises 13 residues. CDR3 coding DNA: TGCAGTGCCGAAAGACAGGGCAATCAGCCCCAGCATTTT. Residues: CSAERQGNQPQHF.

The V gene is TRBV25-1, the J gene TRBJ1-5; D perhaps matches TRBD1 (5 bases). Deletions cut 2 bases from V and 2 bases from J, with 10 bases between. Germline loops: CDR1 MGHDK, CDR2 SYGVNS. The CDR3 has 15 residues. The CDR3 DNA reads as TGTGCCAGCAGTGAAGGAGGGGTGCGCAATCAGCCCCAGCATTTT. Protein sequence: CASSEGGVRNQPQHF.

The chain carries TRBV2 and TRBJ1-1, with D unresolved. The CDR3 loop spans 13 amino acids. V was trimmed by 6 bases and J by 1 base, leaving 9 bases between them. Germline V lookup: CDR1 SNHLY, CDR2 FYNNEI. The CDR3 region is CASRDWTNTEAFF. Written as DNA, the CDR3 is TGTGCCAGCAGGGACTGGACGAACACTGAAGCTTTCTTT. Based on the CDR3 plus reference TRBV2 and TRBJ1-1, the full variable domain is EPEVTQTPSHQVTQMGQEVILRCVPISNHLYFYWYRQILGQKVEFLVSFYNNEISEKSEIFDDQFSVERPDGSNFTLKIRSTKLEDSAMYFCASRDWTNTEAFFGQGTRLTVV.

This clonotype was seen only a few times. The chain uses TRBV6-2 or TRBV6-3 and TRBJ1-4, with D perhaps TRBD1 (6 bases). CDR3 length: 19 residues. V was trimmed by 4 bases and J by 0 bases, leaving 21 bases between them. CDR1 is MNHEY, CDR2 SVGEGT, per germline. DNA of the CDR3: TGTGCCAGCAGTTTCCAGGCTACAGGGAGGAGGCCAACTAATGAAAAACTGTTTTTT. Its protein product is CASSFQATGRRPTNEKLFF.

Only a few counts were recorded for this clonotype. The chain is built from TRBV7-7 and TRBJ2-5, with 7 bases aligning to TRBD1. J gave up 2 bases and V 4 bases, and 7 bases lay outside the gene matches. This CDR3 is 15 amino acids long. CDR1 SSHAT and CDR2 FNYEAQ come from the germline V gene (reference sequence). CDR3 region: CASSWAGTAQETQYF. DNA for the CDR3: TGTGCCAGCAGCTGGGCCGGGACAGCACAAGAGACCCAGTACTTC. The complete variable domain, with remaining parts taken from reference TRBV7-7 and TRBJ2-5, reads GAGVSQSPRYKVTKRGQDVTLRCDPISSHATLYWYQQALGQGPEFLTYFNYEAQPDKSGLPSDRFSAERPEGSISTLTIQRTEQRDSAMYRCASSWAGTAQETQYFGPGTRLLVL.

This clonotype was picked up a small number of times. The rearrangement joins TRBV7-2 to TRBJ2-3, with D unresolved. This CDR3 is built from 14 residues. Germline CDR1 SGHTA, CDR2 FQGNSA. V was pared by 5 bases and J by 8 bases, with 17 bases between. CDR3 in DNA: TGTGCCAGCAGCCTTACCGACTTATCGGGTACGCAGTATTTT. This encodes CASSLTDLSGTQYF.

The rearrangement links TRBV20-1 to TRBJ2-7, with D maybe TRBD1 (6 bases). CDR3 length: 13 amino acids. Germline V gene sequence: CDR1 DFQATT, CDR2 SNEGSKA (reference sequence). The V end lost 6 bases, the J end lost 5 bases, and 17 bases lay between the germline ends. The CDR3 nucleotides read TGCAGTGCCTTACAGGGTAAGGGGGACGAGCAGTACTTC. Encoded protein: CSALQGKGDEQYF.

This clonotype was seen only a few times. The chain employs TRBV7-2 and TRBJ2-3; 11 bases fit TRBD1. Unmatched junction bases numbered 4, after V lost 4 bases and J lost 4 bases. The germline CDR1 and CDR2 sequences are SGHTA and FQGNSA. The CDR3 covers 15 residues. This CDR3 reads CASSWGTGGSDTQYF. For the CDR3, the DNA is TGTGCCAGCAGCTGGGGGACAGGGGGTTCAGATACGCAGTATTTT. The full variable domain, in which reference TRBV7-2 and TRBJ2-3 provide the parts outside the CDR3, is GAGVSQSPSNKVTEKGKDVELRCDPISGHTALYWYRQSLGQGLEFLIYFQGNSAPDKSGLPSDRFSAERTGGSVSTLTIQRTQQEDSAVYLCASSWGTGGSDTQYFGPGTRLTVL.